This passage covers 8 T cell receptor beta chains from one sample sequenced in a study of PD-L1 blockade in urothelial cancer. Some clones are missing from TCRdb's copy, which holds only in-frame ones; the method was immunoSEQ multiplex PCR. The repertoire consists of about 30,000 clones, with 75% to 90% occurring once and the leading ten covering roughly 3.8%. Specimen: PBMCs, collected around atezolizumab (anti-PD-L1) treatment. Every receptor here comes from a man aged 45 to 65 with urothelial cancer.

V is TRBV6-5 and J is TRBJ2-7; 9 bases fit TRBD1. V was clipped by 0 bases and J by 2 bases; unmatched bases: 5. CDR1 is MNHEY and CDR2 is SVGAGI in the germline V gene. The CDR3 consists of 16 residues. CDR3 protein: CASSYSGQGKTYEQYF. CDR3 nucleotides: TGTGCCAGCAGTTACTCGGGACAGGGAAAAACCTACGAGCAGTACTTC.

V gene TRBV5-6 combines with J gene TRBJ2-1, with D possibly TRBD2 on 5 matching bases. This CDR3 region has 15 residues. Trimming took off 0 bases at V and 4 bases at J, with 11 bases between the two ends. Looked up from germline, CDR1 is SGHDT and CDR2 is YYEEEE. CDR3 DNA sequence: TGTGCCAGCAGCTTGGGACTACCCAGTTACAATGAGCAGTTCTTC. It codes for CASSLGLPSYNEQFF.

This clone was counted only a few times. This chain joins TRBV30 and TRBJ1-5, with TRBD1 as a possible D gene (5 bases). Germline CDR1 GTSNPN, CDR2 SVGIG (reference sequence). V was clipped by 3 bases and J by 5 bases, with 14 bases between them. This CDR3 is 14 amino acids long. The CDR3 is CAWSRKGNYQPQHF. As DNA, the CDR3 is TGTGCCTGGAGCCGAAAGGGGAATTATCAGCCCCAGCATTTT.

The chain links TRBV30 to TRBJ1-5; D gene unclear. CDR1 is GTSNPN and CDR2 is SVGIG in the germline V gene (reference sequence). V lost 5 bases, J lost 3 bases, and 14 bases lay in between. CDR3 length: 14 amino acids. The CDR3 spells CAWGLLGINQPQHF. The CDR3 nucleotides are TGTGCCTGGGGACTCTTGGGGATCAATCAGCCCCAGCATTTT.

V usage is TRBV28 and J usage is TRBJ2-3; tentatively, D is TRBD2 (5 bases). The V end was cut by 7 bases, the J end by 4 bases, with 12 bases between. Germline CDR1 is MDHEN and CDR2 is SYDVKM. The CDR3 has 13 residues. The CDR3 sequence: CASTLPGADTQYF. The CDR3 nucleotides are TGTGCCAGCACCTTACCCGGGGCAGATACGCAGTATTTT.

This clone was seen just once. J is TRBJ2-7 and V is TRBV7-2; 7 bases agree with TRBD2. V was clipped by 1 base and J by 1 base; unmatched bases: 13. Germline V CDR1 and CDR2: SGHTA, FQGNSA. This CDR3 has 18 residues. This CDR3 reads CASSLGVLAKGRSYEQYF. The CDR3, as DNA: TGTGCCAGCAGCTTAGGTGTACTAGCGAAAGGGAGGTCCTACGAGCAGTACTTC. The full variable domain, in which reference TRBV7-2 and TRBJ2-7 provide the parts outside the CDR3, is GAGVSQSPSNKVTEKGKDVELRCDPISGHTALYWYRQSLGQGLEFLIYFQGNSAPDKSGLPSDRFSAERTGGSVSTLTIQRTQQEDSAVYLCASSLGVLAKGRSYEQYFGPGTRLTVT.

In this sample, this clone turned up a few times. This chain uses TRBV5-5 with TRBJ2-1, with TRBD2 identical over 12 bases. V shed 2 bases and J 7 bases; nucleotides not matched to a gene: 10. The CDR3 loop spans 17 amino acids. CDR1 is SGHKS and CDR2 is YYEKEE in the germline V gene (reference sequence). The CDR3 loop is CASSFRLAGALGNEQFF. The CDR3 coding sequence is TGTGCCAGCAGCTTTAGACTAGCGGGAGCCCTAGGGAATGAGCAGTTCTTC.

The V call is TRBV15, the J call TRBJ1-5, with a possible D match to TRBD1 (5 bases). The V gene lost 1 base and the J gene lost 0 bases, with 10 bases spanning the gap. Germline CDR1 and CDR2: LNHNV and YYDKDF (reference sequence). The CDR3 has 16 residues. The CDR3: CATSRVWQGSNQPQHF. CDR3 coding DNA: TGTGCCACCAGCAGAGTATGGCAGGGTAGCAATCAGCCCCAGCATTTT.